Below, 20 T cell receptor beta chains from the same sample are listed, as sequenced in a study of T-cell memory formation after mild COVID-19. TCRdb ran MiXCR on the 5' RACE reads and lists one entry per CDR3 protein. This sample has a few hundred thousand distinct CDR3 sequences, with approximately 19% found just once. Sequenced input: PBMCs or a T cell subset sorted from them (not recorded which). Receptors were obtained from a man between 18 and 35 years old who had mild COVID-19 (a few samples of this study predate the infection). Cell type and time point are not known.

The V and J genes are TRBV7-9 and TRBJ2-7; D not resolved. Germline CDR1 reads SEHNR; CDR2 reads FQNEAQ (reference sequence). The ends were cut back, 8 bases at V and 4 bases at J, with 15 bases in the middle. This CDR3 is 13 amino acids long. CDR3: CASALGNLYEQYV. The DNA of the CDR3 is TGTGCCAGCGCCTTAGGGAACCTTTACGAGCAGTACGTC.

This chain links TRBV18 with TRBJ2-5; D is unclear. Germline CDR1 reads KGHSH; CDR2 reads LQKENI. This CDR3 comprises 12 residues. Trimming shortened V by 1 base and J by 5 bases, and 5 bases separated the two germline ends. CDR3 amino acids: CASSPQVETQYF. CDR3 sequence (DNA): TGTGCCAGCTCACCACAGGTGGAGACCCAGTACTTC.

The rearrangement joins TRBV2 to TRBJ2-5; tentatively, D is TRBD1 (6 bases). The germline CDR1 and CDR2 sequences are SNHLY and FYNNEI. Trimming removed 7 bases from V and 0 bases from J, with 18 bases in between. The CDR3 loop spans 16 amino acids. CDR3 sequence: CASNGGPNRDQETQYF. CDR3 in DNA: TGTGCCAGCAATGGGGGACCCAACAGGGACCAAGAGACCCAGTACTTC.

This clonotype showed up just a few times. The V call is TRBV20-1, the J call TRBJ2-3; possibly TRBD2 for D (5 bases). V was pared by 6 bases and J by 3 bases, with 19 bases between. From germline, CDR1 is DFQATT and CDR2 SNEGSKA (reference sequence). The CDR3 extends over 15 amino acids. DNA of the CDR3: TGCAGTGCGCCGGGCCGGGATCTGGGTACAGATACGCAGTATTTT. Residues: CSAPGRDLGTDTQYF.

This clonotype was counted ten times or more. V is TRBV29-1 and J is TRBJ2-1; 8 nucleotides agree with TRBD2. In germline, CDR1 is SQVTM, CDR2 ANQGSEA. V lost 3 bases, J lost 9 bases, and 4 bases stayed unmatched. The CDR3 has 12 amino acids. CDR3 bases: TGCAGCGTTGAGGAGCGGGGGAGTGAGCAGTTCTTC. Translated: CSVEERGSEQFF.

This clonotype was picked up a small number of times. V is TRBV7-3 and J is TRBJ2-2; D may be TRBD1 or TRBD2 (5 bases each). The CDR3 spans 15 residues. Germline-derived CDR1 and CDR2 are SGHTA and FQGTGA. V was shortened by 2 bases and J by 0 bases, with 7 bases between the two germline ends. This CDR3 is CASSLRGPNTGELFF. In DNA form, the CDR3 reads TGTGCCAGCAGCTTACGGGGACCGAACACCGGGGAGCTGTTTTTT.

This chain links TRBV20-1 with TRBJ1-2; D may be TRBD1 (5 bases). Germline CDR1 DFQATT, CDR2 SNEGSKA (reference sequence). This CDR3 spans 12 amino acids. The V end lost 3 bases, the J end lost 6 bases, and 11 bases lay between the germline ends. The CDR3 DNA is TGCAGTGCTAGTACAGGTTCGAATGGCTACACCTTC. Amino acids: CSASTGSNGYTF.

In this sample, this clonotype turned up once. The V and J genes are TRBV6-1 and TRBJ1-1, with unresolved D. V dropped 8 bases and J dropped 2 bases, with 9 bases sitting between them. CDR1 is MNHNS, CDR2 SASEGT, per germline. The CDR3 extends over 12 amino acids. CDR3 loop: CASRESNTEAFF. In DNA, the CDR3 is TGTGCCAGCCGGGAGTCTAACACTGAAGCTTTCTTT.

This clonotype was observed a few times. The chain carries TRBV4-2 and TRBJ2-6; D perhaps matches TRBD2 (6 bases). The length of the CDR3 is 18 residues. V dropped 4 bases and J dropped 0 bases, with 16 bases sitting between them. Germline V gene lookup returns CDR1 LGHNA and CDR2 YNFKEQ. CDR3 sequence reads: CASSRLDSRSSGANVLTF. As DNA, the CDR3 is TGTGCCAGCAGCCGACTAGACAGCCGGAGCTCTGGGGCCAACGTCCTGACTTTC.

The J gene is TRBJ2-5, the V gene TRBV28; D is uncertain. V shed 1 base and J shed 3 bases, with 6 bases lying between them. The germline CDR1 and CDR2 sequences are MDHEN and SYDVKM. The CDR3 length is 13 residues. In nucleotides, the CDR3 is TGTGCCAGCAGTTTATCGCAGAAAGAGACCCAGTACTTC. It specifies CASSLSQKETQYF. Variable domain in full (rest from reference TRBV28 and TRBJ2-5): DVKVTQSSRYLVKRTGEKVFLECVQDMDHENMFWYRQDPGLGLRLIYFSYDVKMKEKGDIPEGYSVSREKKERFSLILESASTNQTSMYLCASSLSQKETQYFGPGTRLLVL.

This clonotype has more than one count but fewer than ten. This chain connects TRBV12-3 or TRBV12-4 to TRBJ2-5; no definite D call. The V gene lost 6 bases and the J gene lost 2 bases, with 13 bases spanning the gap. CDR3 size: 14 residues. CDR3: CASSPETAQETQYF. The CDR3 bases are TGTGCCAGCAGCCCGGAAACTGCTCAAGAGACCCAGTACTTC.

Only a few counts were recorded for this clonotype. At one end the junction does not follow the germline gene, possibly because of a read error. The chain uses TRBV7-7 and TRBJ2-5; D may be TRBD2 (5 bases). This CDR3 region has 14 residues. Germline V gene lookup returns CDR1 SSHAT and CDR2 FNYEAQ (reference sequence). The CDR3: CASSLAPYQETQYF. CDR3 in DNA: TGTGCTAGCAGCTTAGCGCCGTACCAAGAGACCCAGTACTTC.

CDR3 sequence (DNA): TGTGCCACCAGTGATGGCCGTGGGGGTAGCAATCAGCCCCAGCATTTT. This encodes CATSDGRGGSNQPQHF. The chain links TRBV24-1 to TRBJ1-5; tentatively, D is TRBD1 (5 bases). Between the trimmed V and J ends, which lost 3 bases and 0 bases, there was a span of 11 bases. Germline V gives CDR1 KGHDR, CDR2 SFDVKD. This CDR3 is built from 16 residues.

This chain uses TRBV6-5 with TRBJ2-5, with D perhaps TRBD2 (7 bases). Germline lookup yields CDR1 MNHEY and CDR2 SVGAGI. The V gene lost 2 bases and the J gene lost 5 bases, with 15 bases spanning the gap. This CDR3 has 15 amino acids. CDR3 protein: CASSYGGAMSETQYF. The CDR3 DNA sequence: TGTGCCAGCAGTTACGGGGGGGCGATGAGCGAGACCCAGTACTTC.

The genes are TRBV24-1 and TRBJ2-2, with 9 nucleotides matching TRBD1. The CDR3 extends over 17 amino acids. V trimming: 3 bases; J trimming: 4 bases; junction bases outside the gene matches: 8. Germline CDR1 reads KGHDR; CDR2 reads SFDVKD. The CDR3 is CATSDPGQGVSTGELFF. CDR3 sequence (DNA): TGTGCCACCAGTGATCCGGGACAGGGAGTTAGCACCGGGGAGCTGTTTTTT.

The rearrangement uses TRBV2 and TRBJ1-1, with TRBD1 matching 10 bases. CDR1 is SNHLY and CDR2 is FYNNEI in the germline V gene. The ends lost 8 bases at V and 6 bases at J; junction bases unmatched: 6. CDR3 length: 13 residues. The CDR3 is CASQGQGVSEAFF. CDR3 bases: TGTGCCAGCCAAGGACAGGGGGTATCTGAAGCTTTCTTT.

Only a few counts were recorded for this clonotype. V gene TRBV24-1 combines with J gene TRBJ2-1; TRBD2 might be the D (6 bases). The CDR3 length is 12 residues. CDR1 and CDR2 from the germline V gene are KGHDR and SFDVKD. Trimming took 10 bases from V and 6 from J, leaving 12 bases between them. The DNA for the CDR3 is TGTGCCACGCAGGCCGGGGGCAATGAGCAGTTCTTC. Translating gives CATQAGGNEQFF.

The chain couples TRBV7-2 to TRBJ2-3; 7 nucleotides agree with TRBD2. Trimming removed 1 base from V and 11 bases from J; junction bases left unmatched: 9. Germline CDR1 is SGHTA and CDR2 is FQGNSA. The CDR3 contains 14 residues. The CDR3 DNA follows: TGTGCCAGCAGCTTAGGGCTAGCGGAAAACGGGCAGTATTTT. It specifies CASSLGLAENGQYF.

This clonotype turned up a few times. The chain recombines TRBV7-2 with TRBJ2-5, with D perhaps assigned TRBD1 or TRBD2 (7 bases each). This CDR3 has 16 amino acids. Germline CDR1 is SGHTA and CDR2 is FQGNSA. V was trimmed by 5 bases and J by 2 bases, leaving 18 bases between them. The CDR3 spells CASSRGRGGRQETQYF. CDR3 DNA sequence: TGTGCCAGCAGCCGGGGCAGGGGGGGGCGTCAAGAGACCCAGTACTTC.

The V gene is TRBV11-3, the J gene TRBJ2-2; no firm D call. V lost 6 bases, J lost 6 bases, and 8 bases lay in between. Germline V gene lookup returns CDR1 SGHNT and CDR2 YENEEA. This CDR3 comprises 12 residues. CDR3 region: CASRGLAGELFF. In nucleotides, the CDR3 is TGTGCCAGCAGGGGTTTGGCCGGGGAGCTGTTTTTT.